A single sample is the source of the 14 T cell receptor beta chains below, sequenced in a study of tumor and adjacent non-tumor tissue in lung cancer. Three rounds of nested PCR, following a modified ARM-PCR protocol, produced the TCRbeta library. One entry per CDR3 protein results from TCRdb running MiXCR on the multiplex PCR reads. The sample holds about 80,000 distinct CDR3 sequences, 75% to 90% seen once. This sample's RNA came from whole unsorted tissue. The sequenced material came from lung tumor tissue. Receptor source: a woman in her forties or fifties with non-small cell lung cancer.

This clonotype was counted once. As the CDR3 is not closed by the conserved phenylalanine or tryptophan, this likely results from a read error. Here the CDR3 reads CASSHRDGYGYTL. The CDR3 bases are TGTGCCAGCAGTCACCGGGACGGCTATGGCTACACCTTA. The chain employs TRBV6-6 and TRBJ1-2; D possibly corresponds to TRBD1 (5 bases). Deletions cut 5 bases from V and 4 bases from J, with 11 bases between. Germline CDR1 is MNHNY and CDR2 is SVGAGI (reference sequence). This CDR3 region has 13 residues.

This clonotype is labeled as medium-sized. The chain recombines TRBV4-3 with TRBJ1-5; D gene uncertain. This CDR3 region has 18 residues. V was pared by 0 bases and J by 1 base, with 16 bases between. Germline V gene lookup returns CDR1 LGHNA and CDR2 YSLEER. This CDR3 is CASSQEIGAGGSNQPQHF. DNA of the CDR3: TGCGCCAGCAGCCAAGAGATAGGCGCAGGAGGGAGCAATCAGCCCCAGCATTTT.

V is TRBV29-1 and J is TRBJ2-4; unclear D gene. Germline CDR1 reads SQVTM; CDR2 reads ANQGSEA. The CDR3 contains 15 residues. This CDR3 is CCALLGLGFVNIQYF. For the CDR3, the DNA is TGCTGCGCGCTGTTGGGGTTGGGGTTTGTTAACATTCAGTACTTC.

The count of this clonotype is one. At one of its ends the junction is not consistent with the germline gene, which may arise from a read error. This chain uses TRBV5-1 with TRBJ2-6, with D possibly matching TRBD1 (5 bases). This CDR3 has 16 amino acids. Germline CDR1 and CDR2: SGHRS and YFSETQ. DNA for the CDR3: TGCGCCAGCATCTTCGACACCCTGTCTGGGGCCAACGTCCTGAGTTTC. Translation gives CASIFDTLSGANVLSF.

This chain uses TRBV4-2 with TRBJ2-6; TRBD2 is a possible D gene (5 bases). V shed 4 bases and J shed 2 bases, with 12 bases lying between them. From germline, CDR1 is LGHNA and CDR2 YNFKEQ. CDR3 length equals 16 residues. This CDR3 is CASSLYQRAGANVLTF. The CDR3 coding sequence is TGTGCCAGCAGCCTATATCAGAGGGCTGGGGCCAACGTCCTGACTTTC.

Concerning this clonotype: The junction and the germline gene differ at one end; a read error may be behind it. The chain employs TRBV11-2 and TRBJ2-2; 7 positions match TRBD1. This CDR3 has 16 amino acids. Germline CDR1 SGHAT, CDR2 FQNNGV. The CDR3 reads CASGQRGQGKNRETVF. CDR3 DNA sequence: TGTGCCAGCGGACAAAGGGGGCAGGGAAAGAACCGGGAAACTGTTTTT.

This clonotype is a singleton in its sample. As the CDR3 is not closed by the conserved phenylalanine or tryptophan, this likely results from a read error. The chain combines TRBV11-2 with TRBJ2-2; no definite D call. The CDR3 has 13 residues. V was trimmed by 1 base and J by 7 bases, leaving 7 bases between them. Germline V gene lookup returns CDR1 SGHAT and CDR2 FQNNGV. Written as DNA, the CDR3 is TGTGCCAGCAGCTTAGGTAGCTTCGGGGAGCTGTTTCTT. Translating gives CASSLGSFGELFL.

As for this clonotype: The junction and the germline gene differ at one end; a read error may be behind it. The gene calls are TRBV15 and TRBJ2-3; 10 positions match TRBD2. The CDR3 is 21 residues long. Germline V gene data show CDR1 as LNHNV and CDR2 as YYDKDF (reference sequence). The CDR3: CVTSRDPRYLAGGPLTDTQYF. Here the CDR3 DNA reads TGTGTCACCAGCAGAGACCCTCGATACTTAGCGGGAGGACCGCTCACAGATACGCAGTATTTT.

As concerns this clonotype: One end of the junction is discordant with germline, which a read error may explain. The rearrangement uses TRBV20-1 and TRBJ2-3, with 10 nucleotides matching TRBD1. The CDR3 has 12 residues. Germline V gene sequence: CDR1 DFQATT, CDR2 SNEGSKA (reference sequence). This CDR3 is CCGQGGTGTQYF. The CDR3 region has the DNA TGCTGTGGACAGGGGGGCACAGGTACGCAGTATTTT.

This clonotype was counted ten times or more. The chain links TRBV28 to TRBJ2-1; 9 bases line up with TRBD2. This CDR3 is built from 14 residues. Looked up from germline, CDR1 is MDHEN and CDR2 is SYDVKM. Trimming removed 5 bases from V and 6 bases from J; junction bases left unmatched: 5. The DNA of the CDR3 is TGTGCCAGCAGTCGAGCGGGAGGCCGCAATGAGCAGTTCTTC. Protein sequence: CASSRAGGRNEQFF.

Regarding this clonotype: Sequence at one end of the junction differs from germline and may be a read error. The rearrangement uses TRBV6-6 and TRBJ1-4; D may be TRBD1 (5 bases). The CDR3 loop spans 13 amino acids. Germline V gene data show CDR1 as MNHNY and CDR2 as SVGAGI (reference sequence). CDR3 sequence reads: CASRGTLAEKLYF. CDR3 nucleotides: TGTGCCAGCAGGGGGACTTTGGCTGAAAAATTATATTTT.

In this sample, this clonotype turned up many times. The J gene is TRBJ1-3, the V gene TRBV6-1; D remains unclear. Germline V lookup: CDR1 MNHNS, CDR2 SASEGT. The CDR3 extends over 14 amino acids. Trimming stripped 2 bases from V and 1 base from J, with 6 bases between. CDR3 coding DNA: TGTGCCAGCAGTGAATTTAGTTCTGGAAACACCATATATTTT. Translation: CASSEFSSGNTIYF.

V is TRBV20-1 and J is TRBJ2-5, with 11 nucleotides matching TRBD2. V gave up 2 bases and J gave up 7 bases; unmatched junction bases: 12. Per germline, CDR1 DFQATT and CDR2 SNEGSKA (reference sequence). The CDR3 contains 16 residues. The CDR3 spells CSARREPGGTSGTQYF. The CDR3 region has the DNA TGCAGTGCTAGAAGAGAACCTGGAGGGACTAGCGGGACCCAGTACTTC.

The J gene is TRBJ2-1, the V gene TRBV10-2; 8 bases align to TRBD2. CDR1 is WSHSY and CDR2 is SAAADI in the germline V gene. The CDR3 is made up of 13 amino acids. The V segment lost 7 bases and the J segment 10 bases; nucleotides outside the gene matches: 9. CDR3 in DNA: TGCGCCAGCAACAAAGCGGGAGAGGGGGAGCAGTTCTTC. Amino acid sequence: CASNKAGEGEQFF.